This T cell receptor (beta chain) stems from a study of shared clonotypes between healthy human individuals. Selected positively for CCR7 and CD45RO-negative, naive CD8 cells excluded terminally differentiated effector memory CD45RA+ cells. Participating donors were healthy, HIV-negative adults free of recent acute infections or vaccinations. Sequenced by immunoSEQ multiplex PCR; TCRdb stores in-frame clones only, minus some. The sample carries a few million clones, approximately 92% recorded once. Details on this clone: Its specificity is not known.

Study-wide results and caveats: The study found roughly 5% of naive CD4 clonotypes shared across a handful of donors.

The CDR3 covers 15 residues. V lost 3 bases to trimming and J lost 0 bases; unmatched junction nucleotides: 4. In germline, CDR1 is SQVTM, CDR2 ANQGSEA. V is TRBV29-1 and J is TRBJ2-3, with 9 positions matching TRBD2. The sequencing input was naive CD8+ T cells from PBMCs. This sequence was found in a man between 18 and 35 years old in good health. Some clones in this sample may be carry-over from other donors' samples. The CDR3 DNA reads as TGCAGCGTTGAGGAGCGGGAGGATAGCACAGATACGCAGTATTTT. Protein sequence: CSVEEREDSTDTQYF.